This T cell receptor beta chain was observed in a study of CD8+ T cells in alopecia areata. At the level of the study: After 6 to 18 months of tofacitinib, follow-up continued 6 months off drug.

Peripheral blood samples and lesional scalp punch biopsies were obtained from alopecia areata patients. TCR sequencing used cDNA made by reverse transcription of extracted RNA. The repertoire was sequenced with immunoSEQ multiplex PCR; TCRdb's copy has only in-frame clones and lacks some. The sample consists of around 50,000 clones, approximately 96% of them appearing once. V lost 5 bases, J lost 0 bases, and 13 bases lay in between. This CDR3 spans 15 amino acids. Germline-derived CDR1 and CDR2 are SEHNR and FQNEAQ (reference sequence). Comments on this clone: What it binds is unknown.

Broader study findings: Lesional scalp, especially alopecia totalis/universalis, showed higher clonality than normal scalp.

This material consisted of CD8+ T cells sorted from blood, taken at week 0. The origin of this receptor is a human donor with alopecia areata. The J gene is TRBJ1-1, the V gene TRBV7-9; no firm D call. In DNA form, the CDR3 reads TGTGCCAGCAGCCCCGCGGGAAGCGTGAACACTGAAGCTTTCTTT. Its translation: CASSPAGSVNTEAFF.